These 23 T cell receptor beta chains came from one sample sequenced in a study of T cell responses to AZD1222 COVID-19 vaccine. Clones were read by immunoSEQ multiplex PCR, and TCRdb kept only the in-frame ones, dropping some. The sample includes about 60,000 clones, 75% to 90% seen only once; the top ten take roughly 20%. The sequencing here drew on peripheral blood, taken on day 0 of MenACWY control vaccination. The receptors were sampled from an adult in good health.

The chain is built from TRBV7-8 and TRBJ2-3; 7 bases match TRBD1. Trimming removed 6 bases from V and 6 bases from J; junction bases left unmatched: 12. The CDR3 sequence is 15 residues long. Germline assignment: CDR1 SGHVS and CDR2 FQNEAQ. The CDR3 DNA reads as TGTGCCAGCAGTCCACTAGTCAGGGGGTCTGATACGCAGTATTTT. Its protein product is CASSPLVRGSDTQYF.

The rearrangement joins TRBV6-1 to TRBJ2-7, with a weak D call TRBD2 (6 bases). The CDR3 extends over 13 amino acids. V gave up 1 base and J gave up 6 bases, with 10 bases separating them. The germline V gene encodes CDR1 MNHNS and CDR2 SASEGT. The CDR3 sequence is CASSEVWGGEQYF. The CDR3 coding sequence is TGTGCCAGCAGTGAAGTATGGGGAGGCGAGCAGTACTTC.

This clone has only one observation. The rearrangement uses TRBV27 and TRBJ1-5; D gene ambiguous. In germline, CDR1 is MNHEY, CDR2 SMNVEV (reference sequence). This CDR3 is built from 14 residues. V lost 5 bases to trimming and J lost 2 bases, with 10 bases between them. This chain's CDR3 is CASSPWRGNQPQHF. For the CDR3, the DNA is TGTGCCAGCAGTCCCTGGAGGGGCAATCAGCCCCAGCATTTT.

This chain connects TRBV4-2 to TRBJ1-5, with D possibly matching TRBD1 (5 bases). CDR1 and CDR2 (germline): LGHNA, YNFKEQ. Trimming pared 0 bases from V and 2 bases from J, leaving 8 bases between. This CDR3 contains 15 residues. The CDR3 loop is CASSQDGTGNQPQHF. CDR3 coding DNA: TGTGCCAGCAGCCAAGATGGGACGGGCAATCAGCCCCAGCATTTT.

The rearrangement uses TRBV19 and TRBJ1-1; D unresolved. Trimming shortened V by 1 base and J by 7 bases, and 10 bases separated the two germline ends. The CDR3 is 13 residues long. Germline V CDR1 and CDR2: LNHDA, SQIVND (reference sequence). The DNA for the CDR3 is TGTGCCAGTAGTATAGTAGGCGCGAGTGAAGCTTTCTTT. This gives the protein CASSIVGASEAFF. The complete variable domain, with remaining parts taken from reference TRBV19 and TRBJ1-1, reads DGGITQSPKYLFRKEGQNVTLSCEQNLNHDAMYWYRQDPGQGLRLIYYSQIVNDFQKGDIAEGYSVSREKKESFPLTVTSAQKNPTAFYLCASSIVGASEAFFGQGTRLTVV.

The chain combines TRBV27 with TRBJ2-3; 10 bases map to TRBD2. Germline values: CDR1 MNHEY, CDR2 SMNVEV (reference sequence). With V trimmed by 3 bases and J by 0 bases, 3 bases remained unmatched. The CDR3 covers 16 residues. In DNA, the CDR3 is TGTGCCAGCAGTTTCACTAGCGGGGCTAGCACAGATACGCAGTATTTT. Its protein is CASSFTSGASTDTQYF.

This chain joins TRBV12-3 or TRBV12-4 and TRBJ2-2; D is uncertain. CDR3 length: 12 residues. Trimming removed 6 bases at V and 3 bases at J, with 5 bases between. The DNA for the CDR3 is TGTGCCAGCAGGACTGACACCGGGGAGCTGTTTTTT. Translated: CASRTDTGELFF.

The chain links TRBV14 to TRBJ2-3; possibly TRBD2 for D (6 bases). Between the trimmed V and J ends, which lost 1 base and 1 base, there was a span of 12 bases. CDR3 size: 16 residues. From germline, CDR1 is SGHDN and CDR2 FVKESK. CDR3 residues: CASSQGGGMGTDTQYF. The CDR3 DNA is TGTGCCAGCAGCCAAGGGGGCGGGATGGGCACAGATACGCAGTATTTT. Full variable domain (remainder filled in from reference TRBV14 and TRBJ2-3): EAGVTQFPSHSVIEKGQTVTLRCDPISGHDNLYWYRRVMGKEIKFLLHFVKESKQDESGMPNNRFLAERTGGTYSTLKVQPAELEDSGVYFCASSQGGGMGTDTQYFGPGTRLTVL.

The rearrangement links TRBV14 to TRBJ1-1, with D uncertain. Germline loops: CDR1 SGHDN, CDR2 FVKESK. The CDR3 sequence is 16 residues long. The ends were cut back, 2 bases at V and 1 base at J, with 14 bases in the middle. The CDR3 DNA reads TGTGCCAGCAGCCAACTAGGGCTCCGTTCGAACACTGAAGCTTTCTTT. This gives the protein CASSQLGLRSNTEAFF.

A few counts support this clone. Germline is not matched at one junction end, which may reflect a read error. This sequence joins TRBV4-2 and TRBJ2-7; 12 bases agree with TRBD1. This CDR3 contains 16 residues. Germline CDR1 is LGHNA and CDR2 is YNFKEQ. This CDR3 is CASSQAGTGGSNEQYF. CDR3 DNA: TGTGCCAGCAGCCAAGCCGGGACAGGGGGCTCCAACGAGCAGTACTTC.

The V call is TRBV6-5, the J call TRBJ2-2; 7 bases are a match to TRBD1. Unmatched junction bases numbered 7, after V lost 8 bases and J lost 7 bases. The germline CDR1 and CDR2 sequences are MNHEY and SVGAGI. This CDR3 comprises 13 residues. The CDR3 sequence: CASPRGKVGELFF. The CDR3 DNA is TGTGCCAGCCCCAGGGGGAAGGTCGGGGAGCTGTTTTTT.

CDR3 coding DNA: TGTGCCAGCACTCGGGACAGCTTCAATGGCTACACCTTC. Its protein product is CASTRDSFNGYTF. The chain carries TRBV2 and TRBJ1-2; 7 bases match TRBD1. The CDR3 extends over 13 amino acids. Germline V gene lookup returns CDR1 SNHLY and CDR2 FYNNEI. V was clipped by 7 bases and J by 6 bases; unmatched bases: 8.

The V and J genes are TRBV4-1 and TRBJ1-4; no clear D gene. The ends were cut back, 4 bases at V and 4 bases at J, with 13 bases in the middle. The CDR3 is 15 residues long. Looked up from germline, CDR1 is MGHRA and CDR2 is YSYEKL. The CDR3 loop reads CASSPMDGGNEKLFF. In nucleotides, the CDR3 is TGCGCCAGCAGCCCTATGGACGGAGGTAATGAAAAACTGTTTTTT.

V gene TRBV11-2 combines with J gene TRBJ2-5; maybe TRBD1 (5 bases). The CDR3 sequence is 13 residues long. The germline CDR1 and CDR2 sequences are SGHAT and FQNNGV. V was trimmed by 2 bases and J by 4 bases, leaving 8 bases between them. Written as DNA, the CDR3 is TGTGCCAGCAGCTTACAGGGTGGAGAGACCCAGTACTTC. Translated, it gives CASSLQGGETQYF.

V and J are TRBV7-9 and TRBJ2-3; TRBD2 matches at 7 bases. Germline-derived CDR1 and CDR2 are SEHNR and FQNEAQ (reference sequence). This CDR3 contains 17 residues. V lost 4 bases to trimming and J lost 0 bases; unmatched junction nucleotides: 10. The CDR3 DNA sequence: TGTGCCAGCAGCTATTTGCCGGGACTAACAAGCACAGATACGCAGTATTTT. Translation gives CASSYLPGLTSTDTQYF.

This clone was picked up one time. This chain uses TRBV3-1 (or the pseudogene TRBV3-2) with TRBJ2-6; D gene uncertain. V lost 3 bases to trimming and J lost 0 bases, with 12 bases between them. Looked up from germline, CDR1 is LGHDT and CDR2 is YNNKEL (reference sequence). The CDR3 length is 17 residues. This chain's CDR3 is CASSQDVATSGANVLTF. CDR3 coding DNA: TGTGCCAGCAGCCAGGATGTTGCGACCTCTGGGGCCAACGTCCTGACTTTC.

The chain carries TRBV6-6 and TRBJ2-2; D unclear. The germline gives CDR1 MNHNY, CDR2 SVGAGI (reference sequence). The CDR3 is 14 residues long. V was trimmed by 7 bases and J by 7 bases, leaving 16 bases between them. The CDR3 reads CASKQEKDVGELFF. CDR3 sequence (DNA): TGTGCCAGCAAGCAGGAGAAGGATGTCGGGGAGCTGTTTTTT.

The chain links TRBV28 to TRBJ1-4; 7 bases line up with TRBD1. V lost 6 bases and J lost 0; bases outside the gene matches: 7. The germline V gene encodes CDR1 MDHEN and CDR2 SYDVKM. The CDR3 spans 16 residues. CDR3 sequence reads: CASRPVGTATNEKLFF. The CDR3 coding sequence is TGTGCCAGCAGACCGGTAGGGACAGCAACTAATGAAAAACTGTTTTTT.

The chain links TRBV28 to TRBJ2-5, with D maybe TRBD2 (6 bases). Trimming stripped 4 bases from V and 3 bases from J, with 12 bases between. CDR3 size: 14 residues. The germline gives CDR1 MDHEN, CDR2 SYDVKM. Written as DNA, the CDR3 is TGTGCCAGCAGTTCCGTACTAGCAGAAGAGACCCAGTACTTC. Translating gives CASSSVLAEETQYF. The variable domain in full, with the rest retrieved from reference TRBV28 and TRBJ2-5, is DVKVTQSSRYLVKRTGEKVFLECVQDMDHENMFWYRQDPGLGLRLIYFSYDVKMKEKGDIPEGYSVSREKKERFSLILESASTNQTSMYLCASSSVLAEETQYFGPGTRLLVL.

CDR3 residues: CASSLGGKAKNIQYF. DNA for the CDR3: TGTGCCAGCAGTTTAGGAGGTAAAGCCAAAAACATTCAGTACTTC. The rearrangement links TRBV28 to TRBJ2-4; tentatively, D is TRBD2 (5 bases). Trimming removed 2 bases at V and 0 bases at J, with 8 bases between. This CDR3 spans 15 amino acids. Germline V gene sequence: CDR1 MDHEN, CDR2 SYDVKM. Drawing the rest from reference TRBV28 and TRBJ2-4, the complete variable domain is DVKVTQSSRYLVKRTGEKVFLECVQDMDHENMFWYRQDPGLGLRLIYFSYDVKMKEKGDIPEGYSVSREKKERFSLILESASTNQTSMYLCASSLGGKAKNIQYFGAGTRLSVL.

This clone was picked up a small number of times. The chain joins TRBV21-1 to TRBJ2-6. TRBV21-1 is flagged as a pseudogene. This CDR3 comprises 14 residues. CDR3 DNA: TGTGCCAGCAGCATGCCCTCTGGGGCCAACGTCCTGACTTTC. Amino acids: CASSMPSGANVLTF.

This CDR3 reads CASSPLDNYEQYF. The CDR3 nucleotides read TGTGCCAGCAGCCCACTGGACAACTACGAGCAGTACTTC. The chain employs TRBV27 and TRBJ2-7, with D tentatively TRBD1 (5 bases). The CDR3 is 13 amino acids. The V end was cut by 6 bases, the J end by 3 bases, with 12 bases between. Germline CDR1 and CDR2: MNHEY and SMNVEV (reference sequence).

The J gene is TRBJ2-7, the V gene TRBV6-5; D is unclear. Germline V CDR1 and CDR2: MNHEY, SVGAGI. Trimming took 5 bases from V and 3 from J, leaving 11 bases between them. This CDR3 comprises 13 residues. This chain's CDR3 is CASSPNNLYEQYF. DNA of the CDR3: TGTGCCAGCAGTCCCAATAACCTCTACGAGCAGTACTTC.